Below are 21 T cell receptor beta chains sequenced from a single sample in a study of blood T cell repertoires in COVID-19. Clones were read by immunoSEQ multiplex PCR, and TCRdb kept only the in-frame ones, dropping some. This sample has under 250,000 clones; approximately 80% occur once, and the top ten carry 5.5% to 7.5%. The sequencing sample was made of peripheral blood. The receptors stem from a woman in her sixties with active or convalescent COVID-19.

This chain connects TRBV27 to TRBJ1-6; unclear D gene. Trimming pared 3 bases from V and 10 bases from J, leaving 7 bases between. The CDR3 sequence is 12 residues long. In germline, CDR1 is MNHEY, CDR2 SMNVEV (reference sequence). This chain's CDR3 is CASSLTGSPLHF. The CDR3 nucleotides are TGTGCCAGCAGTTTGACCGGGTCACCCCTCCACTTT.

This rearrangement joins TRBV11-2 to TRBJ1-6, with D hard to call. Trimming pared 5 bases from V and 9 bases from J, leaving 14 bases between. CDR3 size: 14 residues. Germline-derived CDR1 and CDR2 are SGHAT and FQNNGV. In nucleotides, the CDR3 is TGTGCCAGCAGCCCGGACTCCATTTTTTCACCCCTCCACTTT. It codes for CASSPDSIFSPLHF.

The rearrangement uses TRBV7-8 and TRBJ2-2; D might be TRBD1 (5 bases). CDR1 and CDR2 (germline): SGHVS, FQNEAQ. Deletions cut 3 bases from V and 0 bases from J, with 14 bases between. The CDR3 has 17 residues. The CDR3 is CASSFRGIPSNTGELFF. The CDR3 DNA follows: TGTGCCAGCAGCTTTAGGGGCATCCCTTCGAACACCGGGGAGCTGTTTTTT. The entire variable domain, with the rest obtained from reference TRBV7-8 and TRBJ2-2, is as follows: GAGVSQSPRYKVAKRGQDVALRCDPISGHVSLFWYQQALGQGPEFLTYFQNEAQLDKSGLPSDRFFAERPEGSVSTLKIQRTQQEDSAVYLCASSFRGIPSNTGELFFGEGSRLTVL.

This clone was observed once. CDR3 nucleotides: TGTGCCAGCAGCCTTTCAGGGGGCGCCGGAACTGAAGCTTTCTTT. Amino acid sequence: CASSLSGGAGTEAFF. The chain links TRBV3-1 (or the pseudogene TRBV3-2) to TRBJ1-1, with 8 bases aligning to TRBD1. The CDR3 runs to 15 residues. CDR1 and CDR2 (germline): LGHDT, YNNKEL (reference sequence). V lost 4 bases, J lost 5 bases, and 9 bases stayed unmatched.

For the CDR3, the DNA is TGTGCCAGCAGCTTGGGGACAGGGAGAGACACTGAAGCTTTCTTT. It encodes CASSLGTGRDTEAFF. This chain uses TRBV5-4 with TRBJ1-1; TRBD1 agrees at 8 bases. From germline, CDR1 is SGHNT and CDR2 YYREEE (reference sequence). The CDR3 is 15 residues long. J gave up 3 bases and V 0 bases, and 4 bases lay outside the gene matches.

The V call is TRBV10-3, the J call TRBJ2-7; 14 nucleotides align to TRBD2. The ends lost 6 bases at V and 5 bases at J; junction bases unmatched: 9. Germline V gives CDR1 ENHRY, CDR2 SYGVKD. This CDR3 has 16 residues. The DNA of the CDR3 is TGTGCCATCAGCTCGGGACTAGCGGGAGCCGGGGACGAGCAGTACTTC. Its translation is CAISSGLAGAGDEQYF.

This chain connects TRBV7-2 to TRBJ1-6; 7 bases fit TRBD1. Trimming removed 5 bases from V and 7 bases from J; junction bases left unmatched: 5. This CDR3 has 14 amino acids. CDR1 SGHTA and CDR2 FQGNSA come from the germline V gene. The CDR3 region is CASSPTGLNSPLHF. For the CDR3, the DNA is TGTGCCAGCAGCCCGACAGGGCTAAATTCACCCCTCCACTTT.

CDR3 sequence reads: CASSRTSANTGELFF. The CDR3, as DNA: TGTGCCAGCAGCCGGACTAGCGCGAACACCGGGGAGCTGTTTTTT. The chain is built from TRBV4-2 and TRBJ2-2; TRBD2 agrees at 9 bases. Trimming cost V 4 bases and J 0 bases; bases outside gene matches: 0. Germline CDR1 is LGHNA and CDR2 is YNFKEQ. This CDR3 is 15 amino acids long.

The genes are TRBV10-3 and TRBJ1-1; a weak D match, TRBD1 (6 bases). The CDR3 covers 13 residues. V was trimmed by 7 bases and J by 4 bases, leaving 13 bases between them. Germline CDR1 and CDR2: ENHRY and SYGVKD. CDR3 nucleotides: TGTGCCATCACTGGGACAAGGAGCACTGAAGCTTTCTTT. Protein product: CAITGTRSTEAFF.

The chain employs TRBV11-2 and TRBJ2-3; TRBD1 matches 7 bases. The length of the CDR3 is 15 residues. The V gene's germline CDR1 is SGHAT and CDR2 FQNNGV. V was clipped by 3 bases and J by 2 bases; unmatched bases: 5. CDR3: CASSLGQSTTDTQYF. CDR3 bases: TGTGCCAGCAGCTTGGGACAGAGTACCACAGATACGCAGTATTTT.

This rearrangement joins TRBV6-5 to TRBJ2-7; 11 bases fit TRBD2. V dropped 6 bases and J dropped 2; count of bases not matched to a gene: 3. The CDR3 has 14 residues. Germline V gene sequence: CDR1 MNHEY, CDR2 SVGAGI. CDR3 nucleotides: TGTGCCAGCAGCCTAGCGGGAGGAACCTACGAGCAGTACTTC. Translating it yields CASSLAGGTYEQYF.

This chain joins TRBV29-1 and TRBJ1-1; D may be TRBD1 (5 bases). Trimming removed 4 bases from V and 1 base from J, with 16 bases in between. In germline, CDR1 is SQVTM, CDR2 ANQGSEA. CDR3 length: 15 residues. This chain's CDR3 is CSVGSFRVSNTEAFF. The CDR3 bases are TGCAGCGTTGGTTCCTTCAGGGTTTCGAACACTGAAGCTTTCTTT.

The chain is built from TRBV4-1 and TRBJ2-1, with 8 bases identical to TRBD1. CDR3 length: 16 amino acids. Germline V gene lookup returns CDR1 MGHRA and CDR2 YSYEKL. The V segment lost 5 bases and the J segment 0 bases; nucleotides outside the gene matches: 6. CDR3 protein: CASSSQTGGSYNEQFF. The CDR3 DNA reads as TGCGCCAGCAGCTCTCAAACAGGGGGCTCCTACAATGAGCAGTTCTTC.

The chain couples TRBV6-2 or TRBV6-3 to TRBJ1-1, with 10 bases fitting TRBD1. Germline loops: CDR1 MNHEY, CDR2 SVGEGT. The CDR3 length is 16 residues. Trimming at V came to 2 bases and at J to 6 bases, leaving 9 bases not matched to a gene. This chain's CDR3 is CASSYENLGQGAEAFF. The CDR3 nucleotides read TGTGCCAGCAGTTACGAAAATCTCGGACAGGGGGCTGAAGCTTTCTTT.

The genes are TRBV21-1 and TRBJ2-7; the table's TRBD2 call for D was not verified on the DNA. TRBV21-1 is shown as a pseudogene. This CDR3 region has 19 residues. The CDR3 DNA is TGTGCCAGCAGCAAAGGGGCCGGACTAGCCCGGAACGCGGGAAACGAGCAGTACTTC. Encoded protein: CASSKGAGLARNAGNEQYF.

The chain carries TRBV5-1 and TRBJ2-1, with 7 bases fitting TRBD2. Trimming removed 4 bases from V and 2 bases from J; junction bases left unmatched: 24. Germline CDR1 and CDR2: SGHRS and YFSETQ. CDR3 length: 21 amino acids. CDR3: CASSLGGSSAKWPPPYNEQFF. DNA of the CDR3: TGCGCCAGCAGCCTGGGGGGGTCTAGCGCAAAATGGCCCCCCCCCTACAATGAGCAGTTCTTC.

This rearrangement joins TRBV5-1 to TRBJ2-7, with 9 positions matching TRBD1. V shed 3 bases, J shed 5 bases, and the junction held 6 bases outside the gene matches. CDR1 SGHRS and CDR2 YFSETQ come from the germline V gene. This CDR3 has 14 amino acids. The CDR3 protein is CASSSGQGVDEQYV. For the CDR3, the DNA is TGCGCCAGCAGCTCGGGACAGGGTGTCGACGAGCAGTACGTC.

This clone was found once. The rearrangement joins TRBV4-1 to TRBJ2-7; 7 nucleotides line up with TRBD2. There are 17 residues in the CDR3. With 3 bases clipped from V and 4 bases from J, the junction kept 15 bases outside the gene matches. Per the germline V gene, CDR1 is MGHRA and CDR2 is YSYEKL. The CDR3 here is CASSQSGITRGGYEQYF. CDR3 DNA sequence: TGCGCCAGCAGCCAGTCCGGGATTACTCGGGGAGGGTACGAGCAGTACTTC.

The CDR3 DNA reads TGTGCCAGCAGCTTGGCGCGGGCGGGGGTTGGCTACACCTTC. This gives the protein CASSLARAGVGYTF. V gene TRBV5-5 combines with J gene TRBJ1-2, with D perhaps TRBD1 (5 bases). The CDR3 covers 14 residues. Germline V gives CDR1 SGHKS, CDR2 YYEKEE (reference sequence). V lost 0 bases, J lost 7 bases, and 13 bases lay in between.

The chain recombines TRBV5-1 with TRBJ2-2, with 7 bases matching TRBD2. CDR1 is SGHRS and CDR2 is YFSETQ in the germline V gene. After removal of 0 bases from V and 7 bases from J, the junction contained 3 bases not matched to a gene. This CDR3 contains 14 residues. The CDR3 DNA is TGCGCCAGCAGCTTGGGACTAGCCGTCGGGGAGCTGTTTTTT. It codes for CASSLGLAVGELFF.

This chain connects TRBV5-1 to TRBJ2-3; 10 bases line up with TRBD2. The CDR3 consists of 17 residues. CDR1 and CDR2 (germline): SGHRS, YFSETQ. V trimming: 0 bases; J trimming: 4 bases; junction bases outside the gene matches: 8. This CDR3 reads CASSLVPSGSRADTQYF. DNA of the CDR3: TGCGCCAGCAGCTTGGTTCCTAGCGGGAGTCGGGCAGATACGCAGTATTTT.